These T cell receptor beta chains were read from a single sample in a study of Ad26.COV2.S vaccination and SARS-CoV-2 variants. The repertoire was sequenced with immunoSEQ multiplex PCR; TCRdb's copy has only in-frame clones and lacks some. Here the sample spans about 350,000 clones, around nine tenths being singletons. This material consisted of peripheral blood, taken in a trial of Ad26.COV2.S vaccine versus placebo. Source of these receptors: a person between 18 and 65 years old who received the Ad26.COV2.S COVID-19 vaccine or a placebo. CDR3s include the opening cysteine and the closing phenylalanine or tryptophan. A D gene is named only where the DNA matches it firmly. Not every row has a clone size; where given, it reads once, few, many or a size class.

TGTGCCAGCAGTGAGGGTAGCGGATCCTACAATGAGCAGTTCTTC | CASSEGSGSYNEQFF | - | TRBJ2-1 | TRBV6-4 | few
TGCGCCAGCAGCTTGAAGACAGGACAGTTCTCTGGAAACACCATATATTTT | CASSLKTGQFSGNTIYF | - | TRBJ1-3 | TRBV5-1 | -
TGTGCCAGCAGCCCGGCGGGAGGAGAGCAGTTCTTC | CASSPAGGEQFF | TRBD2 | TRBJ2-1 | TRBV7-2 | -
TGCAGCGTTGAGGCCCGGGGATACAATGAGCAGTTCTTC | CSVEARGYNEQFF | - | TRBJ2-1 | TRBV29-1 | -
TGTGCCAGCAGCGCTCCTCGGACTAGCGGGGCAGATACGCAGTATTTT | CASSAPRTSGADTQYF | TRBD2 | TRBJ2-3 | TRBV9 | -
TGTGCCAGTAGTATCAGGCAGGGATACGAGCAGTACTTC | CASSIRQGYEQYF | - | TRBJ2-7 | TRBV19 | few
TGTGCCAGCAGCCAAGAGCGCAGGGAATCTATAGCTTTCTTT | CASSQERRESIAFF | - | TRBJ1-1 | TRBV4-2 | -
TGTGCCTGGAGTAGCACCTCTGCCTACGAGCAGTACTTC | CAWSSTSAYEQYF | - | TRBJ2-7 | TRBV30 | -
TGTGCCAGCACCCCAGGGCCGGGAACGCAGCCCCAGCATTTT | CASTPGPGTQPQHF | - | TRBJ1-5 | TRBV6-4 | -
TGTGCCATCAGTGTAGGGACCGGGGAGCTGTTTTTT | CAISVGTGELFF | - | TRBJ2-2 | TRBV10-3 | -
TGTGCCAGCAGCCCCTTAGCGGGGGGAAACATTCAGTACTTC | CASSPLAGGNIQYF | TRBD2 | TRBJ2-4 | TRBV9 | -
TGCAGCTCCCGACTCCTAGATGAGCAGTTCTTC | CSSRLLDEQFF | - | TRBJ2-1 | TRBV29-1 | -
TGTGCCAGCGGCAGGGGCACAGATACGCAGTATTTT | CASGRGTDTQYF | - | TRBJ2-3 | TRBV7-9 | -
TGCGCCAGCAGCCTGGGGACTAGCGGGGGGAAAGAGACCCAGTACTTC | CASSLGTSGGKETQYF | TRBD2 | TRBJ2-5 | TRBV5-1 | once
TGTGCCAGTAGTCGCCTTAACTATGGCTACACCTTC | CASSRLNYGYTF | - | TRBJ1-2 | TRBV19 | once
TGTGCCAGCAGTGGGGGGACAGGGGAAAAACTGTTTTTT | CASSGGTGEKLFF | TRBD1 | TRBJ1-4 | TRBV27 | once
TGTGCCAGCTCACCACCGTTATCGAACACTGAAGCTTTCTTT | CASSPPLSNTEAFF | - | TRBJ1-1 | TRBV18 | -
TGTGCCAGCAGTGAGTACAGCGGGGGGCCGGGAGAGACCCAGTACTTC | CASSEYSGGPGETQYF | TRBD2 | TRBJ2-5 | TRBV6-1 | -
TGCAGCGTTGGGGAACAGGTTAATGAAAAACTGTTTTTT | CSVGEQVNEKLFF | - | TRBJ1-4 | TRBV29-1 | -
TGCGCCAGCAGCCAACTAGCGGGGGAGCCAGATACGCAGTATTTT | CASSQLAGEPDTQYF | TRBD2 | TRBJ2-3 | TRBV4-3 | -
TGTGCCTGGAGTACCACGCTGAACGCTTTCTTT | CAWSTTLNAFF | - | TRBJ1-1 | TRBV30 | once
TGTGCCAGCACCTCTGTGACAGAGAACACCGGGGAGCTGTTTTTT | CASTSVTENTGELFF | - | TRBJ2-2 | TRBV5-8 | -
TGTGCCAGCAGTGATTCGGGACAGGGAAACGGGGAGCTGTTTTTT | CASSDSGQGNGELFF | TRBD1 | TRBJ2-2 | TRBV25-1 | -
TGCGCCAGCAGCCCCGGTGGGGACAGGGACAACACTGAAGCTTTCTTT | CASSPGGDRDNTEAFF | TRBD1 | TRBJ1-1 | TRBV5-1 | -
TGTGCCAGCAGCTTAGGGCAGGGATTTACTGAAAAACTGTTTTTT | CASSLGQGFTEKLFF | - | TRBJ1-4 | TRBV7-2 | -
TGTGCCAGCAGCCAAGAACCTAGCGGGGGGGCCCGTGGAGAGACCCAGTACTTC | CASSQEPSGGARGETQYF | TRBD2 | TRBJ2-5 | TRBV4-2 | -
TGTGCCAGTAGTATAGGAGGACGAAGCACAGATACGCAGTATTTT | CASSIGGRSTDTQYF | - | TRBJ2-3 | TRBV19 | -
TGTGCCTGGAGTGTGGGACAGGGTGGCACCGGGGAGCTGTTTTTT | CAWSVGQGGTGELFF | TRBD1 | TRBJ2-2 | TRBV30 | once
TGCAGCGCGGGACTGAGCAATCAGCCCCAGCATTTT | CSAGLSNQPQHF | - | TRBJ1-5 | TRBV29-1 | -
TGTGCCAGCAGCATCACAGAGTCTGGGGCCAACGTCCTGACTTTC | CASSITESGANVLTF | - | TRBJ2-6 | TRBV9 | -
TGTGCCAGCAGCCAGACAGGGGGGTACGAGCAGTACTTC | CASSQTGGYEQYF | TRBD1 | TRBJ2-7 | TRBV7-9 | once
TGTGCCAGCAGCTTAGAAGGGGGTAGCTCCTACGAGCAGTACTTC | CASSLEGGSSYEQYF | - | TRBJ2-7 | TRBV7-9 | -
TGTGCCAGCAGTTACATAGGGGATAGCTATGGCTACACCTTC | CASSYIGDSYGYTF | - | TRBJ1-2 | TRBV6-2/TRBV6-3 | -
TGTGCCTCCAGGTTTTACGACACCGGGGAGCTGTTTTTT | CASRFYDTGELFF | - | TRBJ2-2 | TRBV30 | -
TGCAGTGCTAGTTTGGCTAGCGGGGAAGTAGGCGGGGAGCTGTTTTTT | CSASLASGEVGGELFF | TRBD2 | TRBJ2-2 | TRBV20-1 | -
TGTGCCAGCAGCGTAAGGGGAGTGAACACTGAAGCTTTCTTT | CASSVRGVNTEAFF | - | TRBJ1-1 | TRBV9 | few
TGTGCCAGCCGAGGACTAGCGGTAGATACGCAGTATTTT | CASRGLAVDTQYF | TRBD2 | TRBJ2-3 | TRBV5-4 | -
TGTGCCAGCTCACGGGGACTAGCGGAAACCTACGAGCAGTACTTC | CASSRGLAETYEQYF | TRBD2 | TRBJ2-7 | TRBV18 | -
TGTGCCATCAGTGTTGGGAAGGGGTATAGCTATGGCTACACCTTC | CAISVGKGYSYGYTF | - | TRBJ1-2 | TRBV10-3 | once
TGTGCCAGCTCACAATACTACAACTCTGGAAACACCATATATTTT | CASSQYYNSGNTIYF | - | TRBJ1-3 | TRBV18 | -
TGTGCCAGCAGCGTGGACACCTTCCAAGAGACCCAGTACTTC | CASSVDTFQETQYF | - | TRBJ2-5 | TRBV9 | -